These 26 T cell receptor beta chains share one sample of origin, sequenced in a study of beta chain features in type 1 diabetes. The investigators reverse transcribed all of the isolated RNA, so they sequenced expressed TCRB transcripts. The repertoire was sequenced with immunoSEQ multiplex PCR; TCRdb's copy has only in-frame clones and lacks some. The table has more than 250,000 clones, about 20% seen once. Antigen specificity for these receptors is unknown. Study-level findings and limits: Type 1 diabetes patients showed a moderate but significant shortening of TCRB CDR3s in all four CD4+ subsets.

The sample consisted of naive CD4+ T cells from blood. These receptor sequences come from a woman in her 40s with type 1 diabetes.

This clone turned up a few times. The chain combines TRBV9 with TRBJ1-1, with D tentatively TRBD1 (6 bases). V lost 5 bases, J lost 5 bases, and 19 bases lay in between. Germline CDR1 is SGDLS and CDR2 is YYNGEE. The CDR3 is made up of 15 amino acids. The CDR3 loop is CASSPPQGRGTEAFF. The DNA of the CDR3 is TGTGCCAGCAGTCCCCCCCAGGGGCGAGGGACTGAAGCTTTCTTT.

The chain carries TRBV28 and TRBJ1-1, with D perhaps TRBD1 (6 bases). Germline V gene lookup returns CDR1 MDHEN and CDR2 SYDVKM. Trimming took 4 bases from V and 11 from J, leaving 17 bases between them. The CDR3 sequence is 13 residues long. Here the CDR3 DNA reads TGTGCCAGCAGTTCCTCAGGGGCCTGGGTGGCTTTCTTT. It codes for CASSSSGAWVAFF.

This chain links TRBV7-2 with TRBJ2-7; no definite D call. Deletions cut 5 bases from V and 2 bases from J, with 13 bases between. CDR1 is SGHTA, CDR2 FQGNSA, per germline. This CDR3 comprises 14 residues. The CDR3 DNA is TGTGCCAGCAGCCCTGAGTCTTTTACCTACGAGCAGTACTTC. Amino acid sequence: CASSPESFTYEQYF.

V and J are TRBV9 and TRBJ1-6, with 8 bases lining up with TRBD1. The CDR3 is 16 amino acids. V lost 0 bases and J lost 9; bases outside the gene matches: 8. CDR1 is SGDLS and CDR2 is YYNGEE in the germline V gene. The CDR3 sequence is CASSVAGQANSSPLHF. CDR3 coding DNA: TGTGCCAGCAGCGTAGCGGGACAGGCTAACAGTTCACCCCTCCACTTT.

In its sample, this clone was seen a few times. The chain combines TRBV9 with TRBJ1-5, with 10 positions matching TRBD1. The CDR3 length is 16 residues. V trimming: 3 bases; J trimming: 0 bases; junction bases outside the gene matches: 3. The germline V gene encodes CDR1 SGDLS and CDR2 YYNGEE. The CDR3 reads CASSAGTGDSNQPQHF. The CDR3 bases are TGTGCCAGCAGCGCGGGGACAGGGGATAGCAATCAGCCCCAGCATTTT.

This clone was counted between two and nine times. The chain is built from TRBV7-2 and TRBJ1-5; 8 bases are a match to TRBD1. J lost 0 bases, V lost 1 base, and 5 bases had no gene match. The CDR3 has 17 amino acids. Germline CDR1 SGHTA, CDR2 FQGNSA. The CDR3 region is CASSLGTGSYSNQPQHF. CDR3 coding DNA: TGTGCCAGCAGCTTAGGGACAGGGTCTTATAGCAATCAGCCCCAGCATTTT. The full variable domain, completed using reference TRBV7-2 and TRBJ1-5, is GAGVSQSPSNKVTEKGKDVELRCDPISGHTALYWYRQSLGQGLEFLIYFQGNSAPDKSGLPSDRFSAERTGGSVSTLTIQRTQQEDSAVYLCASSLGTGSYSNQPQHFGDGTRLSIL.

The chain couples TRBV30 to TRBJ2-1, with a tentative D call TRBD1 (5 bases). The germline V gene has CDR1 GTSNPN and CDR2 SVGIG (reference sequence). This CDR3 spans 13 amino acids. V shed 0 bases and J shed 9 bases, with 12 bases lying between them. The CDR3 DNA is TGTGCCTGGAGTGTGGACAACAATGGTGAGCAGTTCTTC. This translates into CAWSVDNNGEQFF. The entire variable domain, with the rest obtained from reference TRBV30 and TRBJ2-1, is as follows: SQTIHQWPATLVQPVGSPLSLECTVEGTSNPNLYWYRQAAGRGLQLLFYSVGIGQISSEVPQNLSASRPQDRQFILSSKKLLLSDSGFYLCAWSVDNNGEQFFGPGTRLTVL.

This clone was seen more than once but under ten times. Written as DNA, the CDR3 is TGTGCCAGCAGTGAAGCGAACAGACAAGAGACCCAGTACTTC. The encoded protein is CASSEANRQETQYF. The chain links TRBV2 to TRBJ2-5; D uncertain. The CDR3 has 14 amino acids. V was cut by 0 bases and J by 2 bases, with 7 bases left in between. Germline lookup yields CDR1 SNHLY and CDR2 FYNNEI.

This clone occurred a few times. This chain connects TRBV5-1 to TRBJ1-6; no definite D call. The V gene lost 2 bases and the J gene lost 8 bases, with 11 bases spanning the gap. This CDR3 comprises 14 residues. CDR1 and CDR2 from the germline V gene are SGHRS and YFSETQ. CDR3 DNA sequence: TGCGCCAGCAGCTTTCAACAGCCAGATTCACCCCTCCACTTT. It is translated as CASSFQQPDSPLHF.

The chain carries TRBV18 and TRBJ1-1; possible D gene TRBD1, 6 bases. The germline V and J ends were trimmed by 2 bases and 4 bases, with 26 bases remaining between them. Germline V gives CDR1 KGHSH, CDR2 LQKENI. The length of the CDR3 is 19 residues. CDR3 nucleotides: TGTGCCAGCTCACCATGGGGAACCCGGGGTACAGGGAGTTTCACTGAAGCTTTCTTT. Translation gives CASSPWGTRGTGSFTEAFF.

The chain has TRBV7-2 and TRBJ2-7, with TRBD1 identical over 7 bases. This CDR3 is built from 14 residues. Germline V CDR1 and CDR2: SGHTA, FQGNSA. J lost 3 bases, V lost 4 bases, and 6 bases had no gene match. CDR3 sequence: CASSWQGQHYEQYF. The DNA of the CDR3 is TGTGCCAGCAGCTGGCAGGGACAGCACTACGAGCAGTACTTC.

This clone was detected only a few times. This rearrangement joins TRBV5-1 to TRBJ1-5; possible D gene TRBD1, 5 bases. The germline V and J ends were trimmed by 0 bases and 5 bases, with 9 bases remaining between them. The CDR3 loop spans 14 amino acids. The germline V gene has CDR1 SGHRS and CDR2 YFSETQ. CDR3 DNA sequence: TGCGCCAGCAGCTTGGGTAGGGGCGATCAGCCCCAGCATTTT. It translates to CASSLGRGDQPQHF.

This clone was found a few times. Other nucleotide sequences in the sample specify the same CDR3. The rearrangement links TRBV7-2 to TRBJ2-3, with 8 bases lining up with TRBD1. V was pared by 1 base and J by 1 base, with 1 base of the junction left unmatched. The CDR3 has 15 residues. Germline V CDR1 and CDR2: SGHTA, FQGNSA. This chain's CDR3 is CASSLVGQGTDTQYF. The CDR3 nucleotides are TGTGCCAGCAGCTTAGTGGGACAGGGCACAGATACGCAGTATTTT.

This clone was counted a few times. The chain has TRBV6-9 and TRBJ1-2; D might be TRBD1 (5 bases). Trimming took 9 bases from V and 6 from J, leaving 20 bases between them. The germline V gene encodes CDR1 MNHGY and CDR2 SVAAGI. This CDR3 is built from 14 residues. CDR3 region: CARGGTPPGHGYTF. CDR3 bases: TGTGCCAGGGGGGGGACTCCTCCTGGACATGGCTACACCTTC.

The V gene is TRBV7-9, the J gene TRBJ2-7; no clear D. The germline V and J ends were trimmed by 1 base and 2 bases, with 6 bases remaining between them. Per the germline V gene, CDR1 is SEHNR and CDR2 is FQNEAQ (reference sequence). There are 13 residues in the CDR3. The CDR3 coding sequence is TGTGCCAGCAGCTTAGTCGGTGCCTACGAGCAGTACTTC. Protein sequence: CASSLVGAYEQYF.

In its sample, this clone was seen a few times. The chain employs TRBV9 and TRBJ2-3; 7 bases are shared with TRBD1. From germline, CDR1 is SGDLS and CDR2 YYNGEE. The CDR3 extends over 15 amino acids. V shed 4 bases, J shed 3 bases, and the junction held 8 bases outside the gene matches. The CDR3 region is CASSPATGLTDTQYF. The DNA of the CDR3 is TGTGCCAGCAGCCCGGCGACAGGGTTAACAGATACGCAGTATTTT.

This clone was seen only a few times. The V gene is TRBV4-1, the J gene TRBJ1-2; maybe TRBD1 (6 bases). CDR1 is MGHRA, CDR2 YSYEKL, per germline. The CDR3 has 15 amino acids. V was clipped by 0 bases and J by 2 bases, with 10 bases between them. CDR3 sequence reads: CASSQDGGGNYGYTF. DNA of the CDR3: TGCGCCAGCAGCCAAGATGGGGGGGGCAACTATGGCTACACCTTC.

V is TRBV9 and J is TRBJ1-5, with D perhaps TRBD1 (6 bases). CDR1 is SGDLS and CDR2 is YYNGEE in the germline V gene. The CDR3 extends over 15 amino acids. The V and J ends lost 0 bases and 6 bases respectively, with 13 bases between them. The CDR3 protein is CASSVAGAGVQPQHF. The DNA for the CDR3 is TGTGCCAGCAGCGTAGCTGGGGCAGGGGTTCAGCCCCAGCATTTT.

This clone has a handful of counts. The rearrangement uses TRBV27 and TRBJ1-5; TRBD1 agrees at 8 bases. The CDR3 consists of 14 residues. V lost 3 bases and J lost 6; bases outside the gene matches: 4. Per the germline V gene, CDR1 is MNHEY and CDR2 is SMNVEV (reference sequence). Here the CDR3 DNA reads TGTGCCAGCAGTTTTACAGGGGGAGTTCAGCCCCAGCATTTT. It is translated as CASSFTGGVQPQHF.

J is TRBJ1-1 and V is TRBV11-1; no firm D call. CDR1 and CDR2 (germline): SGHAT, FQDESV (reference sequence). The CDR3 sequence is 15 residues long. The V gene lost 3 bases and the J gene lost 4 bases, with 15 bases spanning the gap. CDR3 nucleotides: TGTGCCAGCAGCTTCCGAAATAGGGAGATCACTGAAGCTTTCTTT. Translation gives CASSFRNREITEAFF.

This clone turned up a few times. The chain carries TRBV29-1 and TRBJ2-7; 10 nucleotides line up with TRBD1. Germline V gene lookup returns CDR1 SQVTM and CDR2 ANQGSEA. V lost 7 bases, J lost 6 bases, and 9 bases stayed unmatched. This CDR3 has 13 residues. Here the CDR3 DNA reads TGCAGCGCCCTATGGGACAGGGGAGTCGAGCAGTACTTC. As protein: CSALWDRGVEQYF.

The chain links TRBV6-6 to TRBJ2-7; D unresolved. This CDR3 has 11 amino acids. V was clipped by 9 bases and J by 2 bases, with 8 bases between them. Germline lookup yields CDR1 MNHNY and CDR2 SVGAGI (reference sequence). The CDR3 loop reads CASGQAYEQYF. The CDR3 nucleotides read TGTGCCAGTGGCCAGGCCTACGAGCAGTACTTC.

The genes are TRBV30 and TRBJ1-2; possibly TRBD1 for D (6 bases). The CDR3 has 14 amino acids. Trimming shortened V by 2 bases and J by 4 bases, and 14 bases separated the two germline ends. CDR1 and CDR2 from the germline V gene are GTSNPN and SVGIG (reference sequence). The DNA for the CDR3 is TGTGCCTGGAGTTGGGGGCCTGCCCTCTATGGCTACACCTTC. Translated: CAWSWGPALYGYTF.

This clone was detected only a few times. Other DNA variants within this sample encode the same CDR3. This sequence joins TRBV29-1 and TRBJ2-5, with D possibly matching TRBD1 (5 bases). The CDR3 covers 12 residues. Germline V gene sequence: CDR1 SQVTM, CDR2 ANQGSEA. Trimming took off 4 bases at V and 1 base at J, with 7 bases between the two ends. For the CDR3, the DNA is TGCAGCGTTGTAGGGGCCCAAGAGACCCAGTACTTC. This codes for CSVVGAQETQYF.

The rearrangement uses TRBV7-2 and TRBJ2-3; 8 bases are shared with TRBD2. J gave up 1 base and V 5 bases, and 5 bases lay outside the gene matches. CDR1 and CDR2 (germline): SGHTA, FQGNSA. The CDR3 runs to 15 residues. This CDR3 is CASSPSGPRTDTQYF. The CDR3 DNA is TGTGCCAGCAGCCCTAGCGGGCCTCGCACAGATACGCAGTATTTT.

This chain's CDR3 is CASSSGGNEKLFF. The CDR3 DNA reads as TGTGCCAGCAGCTCGGGGGGGAATGAAAAACTGTTTTTT. The V gene is TRBV7-9, the J gene TRBJ1-4; tentative D call: TRBD1 (5 bases). V was pared by 4 bases and J by 5 bases, with 8 bases between. CDR3 length: 13 residues. The germline gives CDR1 SEHNR, CDR2 FQNEAQ (reference sequence).